One sample yielded the 18 T cell receptor beta chains listed below, sequenced in a study of shared clonotypes between healthy human individuals. Only in-frame clones appear in the TCRdb table, and some are missing; sequencing was by immunoSEQ multiplex PCR. The sample lists 900,000 to 1,200,000 clones, around 82% seen once, with around 0.6% in the top ten. Sample: memory CD4+ T cells from PBMCs. Subset denoted: CD45RA-negative fraction. The receptors originated from a man aged 18-30 years in good health. Some clones in this sample may be carry-over from other donors' samples.

There are a few counts of this clone. This chain links TRBV18 with TRBJ1-1; D call uncertain. V dropped 1 base and J dropped 4 bases, with 13 bases sitting between them. CDR1 and CDR2 (germline): KGHSH, LQKENI. There are 15 residues in the CDR3. The CDR3 protein is CASSPRAGSGTEAFF. For the CDR3, the DNA is TGTGCCAGCTCACCACGGGCAGGATCCGGCACTGAAGCTTTCTTT.

The chain recombines TRBV14 with TRBJ2-6, with D possibly matching TRBD2 (6 bases). CDR3 length: 17 residues. Trimming removed 0 bases from V and 0 bases from J, with 9 bases in between. Germline values: CDR1 SGHDN, CDR2 FVKESK. The CDR3 DNA reads TGTGCCAGCAGCCAAGAGCGGGGCACCTCTGGGGCCAACGTCCTGACTTTC. Protein: CASSQERGTSGANVLTF.

About this clone itself: This sample includes further DNA sequences coding for the same CDR3. This chain joins TRBV7-2 and TRBJ2-1; D unresolved. Trimming left V 6 bases short and J 3 bases short, with 3 bases between. Germline V gives CDR1 SGHTA, CDR2 FQGNSA. The length of the CDR3 is 11 residues. The CDR3 is CASSFYNEQFF. Here the CDR3 DNA reads TGTGCCAGCAGTTTCTACAATGAGCAGTTCTTC.

This chain connects TRBV7-2 to TRBJ2-3; 8 bases align to TRBD2. The CDR3 runs 16 residues. Germline-derived CDR1 and CDR2 are SGHTA and FQGNSA. J gave up 6 bases and V 6 bases, and 14 bases lay outside the gene matches. CDR3 sequence reads: CASRWGGSGSWDTQYF. The CDR3 coding sequence is TGTGCCAGCAGGTGGGGCGGGAGCGGGAGTTGGGATACGCAGTATTTT.

This rearrangement joins TRBV5-1 to TRBJ2-3; D ambiguous. The V gene lost 4 bases and the J gene lost 6 bases, with 9 bases spanning the gap. CDR1 SGHRS and CDR2 YFSETQ come from the germline V gene. This CDR3 spans 12 amino acids. CDR3 protein: CASSRSLDTQYF. In DNA, the CDR3 is TGCGCCAGCAGCCGGTCACTCGATACGCAGTATTTT.

This clone came up many times. The chain recombines TRBV28 with TRBJ1-3, with a tentative D call TRBD1 (5 bases). CDR3 size: 13 residues. CDR1 and CDR2 (germline): MDHEN, SYDVKM. Trimming took off 1 base at V and 6 bases at J, with 7 bases between the two ends. The CDR3 region is CASSLSGVNTIYF. The DNA of the CDR3 is TGTGCCAGCAGTTTATCGGGGGTAAACACCATATATTTT.

The count of this clone is one. V and J are TRBV18 and TRBJ2-1; D might be TRBD1 (6 bases). Trimming stripped 0 bases from V and 2 bases from J, with 11 bases between. This CDR3 has 16 residues. CDR1 and CDR2 (germline): KGHSH, LQKENI. CDR3 amino acids: CASSPPGHSPYNEQFF. DNA for the CDR3: TGTGCCAGCTCACCACCGGGACACAGCCCCTACAATGAGCAGTTCTTC. Supplemented by reference TRBV18 and TRBJ2-1, the full variable domain reads NAGVMQNPRHLVRRRGQEARLRCSPMKGHSHVYWYRQLPEEGLKFMVYLQKENIIDESGMPKERFSAEFPKEGPSILRIQQVVRGDSAAYFCASSPPGHSPYNEQFFGPGTRLTVL.

V is TRBV7-9 and J is TRBJ2-7, with TRBD1 identical over 7 bases. V dropped 1 base and J dropped 1; count of bases not matched to a gene: 4. Germline assignment: CDR1 SEHNR and CDR2 FQNEAQ (reference sequence). CDR3 length: 15 amino acids. As DNA, the CDR3 is TGTGCCAGCAGCTTAGGTAGGGGGCTGTCCTACGAGCAGTACTTC. Its translation is CASSLGRGLSYEQYF.

Only one count was recorded for this clone. V usage is TRBV28 and J usage is TRBJ1-5, with TRBD1 identical over 10 bases. With 5 bases clipped from V and 6 bases from J, the junction kept 7 bases outside the gene matches. CDR1 and CDR2 (germline): MDHEN, SYDVKM. The CDR3 is 15 amino acids. The CDR3 nucleotides are TGTGCCAGCAGTACTGGGACAGGGGTTAGTCAGCCCCAGCATTTT. As protein: CASSTGTGVSQPQHF. The full variable domain, in which reference TRBV28 and TRBJ1-5 provide the parts outside the CDR3, is DVKVTQSSRYLVKRTGEKVFLECVQDMDHENMFWYRQDPGLGLRLIYFSYDVKMKEKGDIPEGYSVSREKKERFSLILESASTNQTSMYLCASSTGTGVSQPQHFGDGTRLSIL.

As concerns this clone: This same CDR3 is encoded by further DNA sequences in the sample. The chain links TRBV14 to TRBJ2-5, with D hard to call. Germline CDR1 SGHDN, CDR2 FVKESK. The CDR3 is 11 residues long. Trimming removed 3 bases from V and 4 bases from J, with 3 bases in between. The CDR3 loop reads CASSHSETQYF. CDR3 in DNA: TGTGCCAGCAGCCACTCAGAGACCCAGTACTTC.

This chain uses TRBV7-9 with TRBJ1-4; unclear D gene. V lost 7 bases and J 4 bases, leaving 16 bases between the germline ends. This CDR3 has 15 residues. Germline V lookup: CDR1 SEHNR, CDR2 FQNEAQ (reference sequence). DNA of the CDR3: TGTGCCAGCACCCCCGGGATGTTCGATAATGAAAAACTGTTTTTT. It encodes CASTPGMFDNEKLFF.

The CDR3, as DNA: TGTGCCAGCAGTGAAGTAGGGGCGGAGGGCACAGATACGCAGTATTTT. Translating it yields CASSEVGAEGTDTQYF. V is TRBV6-1 and J is TRBJ2-3; TRBD1 or TRBD2 may be the D gene (5 bases each). This CDR3 comprises 16 residues. Germline loops: CDR1 MNHNS, CDR2 SASEGT. V lost 1 base to trimming and J lost 1 base, with 12 bases between them.

The V call is TRBV4-1, the J call TRBJ1-5; D perhaps matches TRBD1 (5 bases). The germline CDR1 and CDR2 sequences are MGHRA and YSYEKL. Deletions cut 4 bases from V and 3 bases from J, with 13 bases between. The CDR3 consists of 15 residues. The CDR3 region has the DNA TGCGCCAGCAGCCCGGGACGTAACAACAATCAGCCCCAGCATTTT. It translates to CASSPGRNNNQPQHF.

The rearrangement uses TRBV7-9 and TRBJ1-4, with a possible D match to TRBD1 (5 bases). CDR1 is SEHNR and CDR2 is FQNEAQ in the germline V gene (reference sequence). The CDR3 has 14 amino acids. The V end lost 0 bases, the J end lost 5 bases, and 7 bases lay between the germline ends. CDR3 DNA: TGTGCCAGCAGCTTAGCAGGGGCGAATGAAAAACTGTTTTTT. Protein product: CASSLAGANEKLFF.

Regarding this clone: Other DNA sequences of this sample code for an identical CDR3. The chain uses TRBV28 and TRBJ2-3; TRBD1 matches 9 bases. V lost 0 bases to trimming and J lost 4 bases; unmatched junction nucleotides: 2. The CDR3 is 15 amino acids. Germline CDR1 and CDR2: MDHEN and SYDVKM. CDR3 loop: CASSLWTGGSDTQYF. The CDR3 nucleotides read TGTGCCAGCAGTTTATGGACAGGGGGGTCAGATACGCAGTATTTT.

The chain recombines TRBV15 with TRBJ2-7; D is possibly TRBD2 (5 bases). The germline gives CDR1 LNHNV, CDR2 YYDKDF (reference sequence). V lost 0 bases, J lost 12 bases, and 27 bases lay in between. The CDR3 length is 17 residues. CDR3 bases: TGTGCCACCAGCAGAGATTTTTTTGCGGAACCTCTACGGGAACTGTACTTC. Its protein is CATSRDFFAEPLRELYF.

This clone showed up just a few times. This chain connects TRBV28 to TRBJ2-3; D uncertain. CDR1 and CDR2 (germline): MDHEN, SYDVKM. V was cut by 3 bases and J by 1 base, with 8 bases left in between. This CDR3 spans 14 amino acids. The CDR3 DNA sequence: TGTGCCAGCAGTTTGGGATTCGGCACAGATACGCAGTATTTT. It encodes CASSLGFGTDTQYF.

This clone has only a few counts. This chain connects TRBV7-9 to TRBJ1-2, with TRBD1 matching 8 bases. The CDR3 is 14 residues long. Germline V gene data show CDR1 as SEHNR and CDR2 as FQNEAQ (reference sequence). V lost 5 bases and J lost 8; bases outside the gene matches: 10. The CDR3 nucleotides read TGTGCCAGCAGCAGCTCCGGGACAGGAGGGGGCTACACCTTC. It codes for CASSSSGTGGGYTF.